This T cell receptor beta chain came from a study of T cells of healthy individuals. The CDR3 has 15 residues. The V gene's germline CDR1 is DFQATT and CDR2 SNEGSKA (reference sequence). V was pared by 3 bases and J by 4 bases, with 10 bases of the junction left unmatched. TCRdb reanalysed the 5' RACE reads using MiXCR and keeps one entry per CDR3 protein. The repertoire has more than 85,000 distinct CDR3 sequences, 17% of them found once; the top ten carry 6.2%. The rearrangement uses TRBV20-1 and TRBJ1-1; 8 nucleotides agree with TRBD1. The source of this sequence is a human donor in good health. The CDR3 DNA is TGCAGTGCTAGTCCGGCTGGACAGGGTGGCACTGAAGCTTTCTTT. Translation: CSASPAGQGGTEAFF.